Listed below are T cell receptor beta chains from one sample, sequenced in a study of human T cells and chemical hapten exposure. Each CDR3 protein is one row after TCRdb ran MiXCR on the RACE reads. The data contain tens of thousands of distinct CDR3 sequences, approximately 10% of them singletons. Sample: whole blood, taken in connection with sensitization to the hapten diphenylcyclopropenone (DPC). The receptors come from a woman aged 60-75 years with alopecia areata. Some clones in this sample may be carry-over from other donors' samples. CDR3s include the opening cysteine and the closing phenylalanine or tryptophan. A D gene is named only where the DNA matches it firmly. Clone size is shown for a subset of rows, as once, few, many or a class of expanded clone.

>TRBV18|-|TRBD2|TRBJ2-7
CASSPLGSGGMNEQYF
TGTGCCAGCTCACCACTGGGTAGCGGGGGGATGAACGAGCAGTACTTC
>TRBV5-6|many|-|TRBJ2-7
CASSLLIGIEQYF
TGTGCCAGCAGCTTATTAATAGGGATCGAGCAGTACTTC
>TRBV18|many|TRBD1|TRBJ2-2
CASSPRTGNTGELFF
TGTGCCAGCTCACCCCGGACAGGGAACACCGGGGAGCTGTTTTTT
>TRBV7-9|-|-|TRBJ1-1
CASSLARTGTEAFF
TGTGCCAGCAGCTTAGCCAGGACGGGGACTGAAGCTTTCTTT
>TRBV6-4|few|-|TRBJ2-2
CASSDSAAGETGELFF
TGTGCCAGCAGTGACTCAGCGGCAGGGGAAACCGGGGAGCTGTTTTTT
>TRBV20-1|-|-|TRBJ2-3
CSARLLTDTQYF
TGCAGTGCTAGATTGTTGACAGATACGCAGTATTTT
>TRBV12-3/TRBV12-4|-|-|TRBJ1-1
CASSFTRGTEAFF
TGTGCCAGCAGTTTCACTCGTGGGACTGAAGCTTTCTTT
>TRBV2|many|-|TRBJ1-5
CASSVQEGNQPQHF
TGTGCCAGCAGCGTACAGGAAGGCAATCAGCCCCAGCATTTT
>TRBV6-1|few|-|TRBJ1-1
CASRGQNAAFF
TGTGCCAGCAGAGGACAGAACGCAGCTTTCTTT
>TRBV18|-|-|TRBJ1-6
CASSPEGSGNSPLHF
TGTGCCAGCTCACCGGAGGGGAGTGGGAATTCACCCCTCCACTTT
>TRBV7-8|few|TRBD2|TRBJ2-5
CASSLGGGYQETQYF
TGTGCCAGCAGCTTAGGCGGGGGGTACCAAGAGACCCAGTACTTC
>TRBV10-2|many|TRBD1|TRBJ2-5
CASSEQGAGTSAQYF
TGCGCCAGCAGTGAGCAGGGGGCGGGAACGTCAGCCCAGTACTTC
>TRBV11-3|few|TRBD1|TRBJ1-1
CASSPRTGDPTEAFF
TGTGCCAGCAGCCCCAGGACAGGGGATCCCACTGAAGCTTTCTTT
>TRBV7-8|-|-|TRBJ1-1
CASSQSPRQEGGEAFF
TGTGCCAGCAGCCAAAGCCCACGGCAGGAAGGGGGTGAAGCTTTCTTT
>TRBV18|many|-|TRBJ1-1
CASSPQGGNTEAFF
TGTGCCAGCTCACCACAGGGGGGGAACACTGAAGCTTTCTTT
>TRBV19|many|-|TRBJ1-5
CASKVQGHYQPQHF
TGTGCCAGTAAAGTACAGGGTCATTATCAGCCCCAGCATTTT
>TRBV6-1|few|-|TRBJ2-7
CASTWDDLEQYF
TGTGCCAGCACCTGGGACGACCTGGAGCAGTACTTC
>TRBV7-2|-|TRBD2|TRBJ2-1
CASSLSSGTYNEQFF
TGTGCCAGCAGCCTTTCTAGCGGGACTTACAATGAGCAGTTCTTC
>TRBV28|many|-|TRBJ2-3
CASSPVQVTDTQYF
TGTGCCAGCAGCCCGGTACAAGTCACAGATACGCAGTATTTT
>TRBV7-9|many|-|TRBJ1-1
CASSLNLQGTEAFF
TGTGCCAGCAGCTTAAACCTCCAGGGCACTGAAGCTTTCTTT
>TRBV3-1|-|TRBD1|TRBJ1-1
CASSQEDRGFTEAFF
TGTGCCAGCAGCCAAGAGGACAGGGGATTTACTGAAGCTTTCTTT
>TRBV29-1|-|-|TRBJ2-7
CSVEPGPHAEQYF
TGCAGCGTTGAACCGGGACCCCACGCGGAGCAGTACTTC
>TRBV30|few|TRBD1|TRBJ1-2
CAWRASPGTAYGYTF
TGTGCCTGGAGAGCAAGTCCCGGGACAGCATATGGCTACACCTTC
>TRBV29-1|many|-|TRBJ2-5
CSVIRGRGETQYF
TGCAGCGTCATCCGCGGTCGGGGGGAGACCCAGTACTTC
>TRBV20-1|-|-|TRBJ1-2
CSARDFPSVGYGYTF
TGCAGTGCTAGAGATTTTCCCAGTGTGGGTTATGGCTACACCTTC
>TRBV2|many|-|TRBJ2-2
CASSEHDIRGGTGELFF
TGTGCCAGCAGTGAACACGACATAAGAGGGGGAACCGGGGAGCTGTTTTTT
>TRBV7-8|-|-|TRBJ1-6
CASSTQGVNSPLHF
TGTGCCAGCAGCACACAGGGTGTGAATTCACCCCTCCACTTT
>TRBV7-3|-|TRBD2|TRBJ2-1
CASSTSGLAGGYNEQFF
TGTGCCAGCAGCACCTCCGGACTAGCGGGGGGCTACAATGAGCAGTTCTTC
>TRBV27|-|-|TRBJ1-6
CASSSLTLWSPLHF
TGTGCCAGCAGTTCACTGACACTCTGGTCACCCCTCCACTTT
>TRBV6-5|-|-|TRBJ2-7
CASSYRPGTPISYEQYF
TGTGCCAGCAGTTACCGCCCGGGGACGCCAATATCCTACGAGCAGTACTTC
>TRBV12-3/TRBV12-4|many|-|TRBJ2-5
CASSIRVAETQYF
TGTGCCAGCAGCATCAGGGTCGCGGAGACCCAGTACTTC
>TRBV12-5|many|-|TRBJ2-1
CASGLEYNEQFF
TGTGCTAGTGGTCTAGAGTACAATGAGCAGTTCTTC
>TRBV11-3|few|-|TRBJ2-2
CASSNRNTGELFF
TGTGCCAGCAGCAACAGGAACACCGGGGAGCTGTTTTTT
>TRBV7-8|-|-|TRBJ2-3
CASSPSLFGSTDTQYF
TGTGCCAGCAGCCCTTCTCTCTTCGGGAGCACAGATACGCAGTATTTT
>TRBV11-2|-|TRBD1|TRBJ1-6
CASSPRQGNPPLHF
TGTGCCAGCAGCCCAAGACAGGGGAACCCACCCCTCCACTTT
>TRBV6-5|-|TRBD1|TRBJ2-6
CASSYKGTGWISGANVLTF
TGTGCCAGCAGTTACAAAGGGACAGGGTGGATCTCTGGGGCCAACGTCCTGACTTTC
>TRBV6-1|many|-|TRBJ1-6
CASSKAFSYNSPLHF
TGTGCCAGCAGTAAGGCCTTCTCCTATAATTCACCCCTCCACTTT
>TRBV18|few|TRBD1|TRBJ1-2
CASSYNDRGNGYTF
TGTGCCAGCTCTTATAACGACAGGGGCAATGGCTACACCTTC
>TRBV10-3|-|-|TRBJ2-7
CAISEQNEQYF
TGTGCCATCAGTGAGCAGAACGAGCAGTACTTC
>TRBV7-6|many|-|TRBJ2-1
CASSSRPGGSVTTSNEQFF
TGTGCCAGCAGCTCCCGGCCGGGGGGCAGTGTAACCACTAGCAATGAGCAGTTCTTC
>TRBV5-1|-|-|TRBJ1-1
CASSLDGYEAFF
TGCGCCAGCAGCTTGGATGGGTATGAAGCTTTCTTT
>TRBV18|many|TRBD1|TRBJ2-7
CASSPPTRGYEQYF
TGTGCCAGCTCACCACCGACCAGGGGGTACGAGCAGTACTTC
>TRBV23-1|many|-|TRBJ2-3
CASKIAREDRVCADTQYF
TGCGCCAGCAAAATTGCCCGGGAGGACAGGGTTTGCGCAGATACGCAGTATTTT
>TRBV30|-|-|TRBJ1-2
CAWSLGYNYGYTF
TGTGCCTGGAGTCTGGGCTATAACTATGGCTACACCTTC
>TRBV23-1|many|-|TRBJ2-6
CASSHHRPLRSGANVLTF
TGCGCCAGCAGTCACCACCGACCTCTCCGCTCTGGGGCCAACGTCCTGACTTTC
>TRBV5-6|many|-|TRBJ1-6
CASSLERGSSPLHF
TGTGCCAGCAGCTTGGAGAGGGGGAGTTCACCCCTCCACTTT
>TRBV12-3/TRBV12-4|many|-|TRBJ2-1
CASSLGQGLPYNEQFF
TGTGCCAGCAGTTTAGGGCAGGGGCTTCCCTACAATGAGCAGTTCTTC
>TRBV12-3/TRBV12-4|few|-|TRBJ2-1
CASSTMSSWNNNEQFF
TGTGCCAGCAGTACCATGTCTAGCTGGAATAACAATGAGCAGTTCTTC
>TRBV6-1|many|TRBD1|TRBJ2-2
CASSDMGQTNTGELFF
TGTGCCAGCAGTGATATGGGACAGACGAACACCGGGGAGCTGTTTTTT
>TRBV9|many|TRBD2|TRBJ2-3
CASSVGLAGQDTQYF
TGTGCCAGCAGCGTAGGCTTAGCGGGGCAAGATACGCAGTATTTT
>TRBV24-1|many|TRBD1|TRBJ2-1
CATSAIDRGSSYNEQFF
TGTGCCACCAGTGCCATCGACAGGGGGAGCTCCTACAATGAGCAGTTCTTC
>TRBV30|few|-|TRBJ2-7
CAWSVNYEQYF
TGTGCCTGGAGTGTTAACTACGAGCAGTACTTC
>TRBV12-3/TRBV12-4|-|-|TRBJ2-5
CASSLGQGTQYF
TGTGCCAGCAGTCTCGGGCAGGGGACCCAGTACTTC
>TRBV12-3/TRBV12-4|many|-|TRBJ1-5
CASSLAVSGYGQPQHF
TGTGCCAGCAGTTTAGCCGTATCGGGGTACGGTCAGCCCCAGCATTTT
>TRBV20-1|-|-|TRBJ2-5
CSAGWGGETQYF
TGCAGTGCGGGATGGGGTGGAGAGACCCAGTACTTC
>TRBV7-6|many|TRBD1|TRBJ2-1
CASSWIQGAAYNEQFF
TGTGCCAGCAGCTGGATTCAGGGGGCCGCCTACAATGAGCAGTTCTTC